The 29 T cell receptor beta chains below come from one sample, sequenced in a study of identical twins. TCRdb used MiXCR to reprocess the 5' RACE reads, holding one entry per CDR3 protein. The sample yields approximately 1.8 million distinct CDR3 sequences, about 32% seen once. Sequencing was performed on cord blood. The receptors derive from a newborn girl in good health.

The chain combines TRBV14 with TRBJ1-2, with D perhaps matching TRBD1 (5 bases). V was trimmed by 1 base and J by 8 bases, leaving 11 bases between them. The CDR3 length is 13 residues. The germline CDR1 and CDR2 sequences are SGHDN and FVKESK. In DNA, the CDR3 is TGTGCCAGCAGCCAAGTACAGGCCTCGGGCTACACCTTC. Residues: CASSQVQASGYTF.

The V call is TRBV6-1, the J call TRBJ2-1; TRBD2 matches at 8 bases. The CDR3 covers 16 residues. V was pared by 3 bases and J by 0 bases, with 4 bases of the junction left unmatched. CDR1 and CDR2 from the germline V gene are MNHNS and SASEGT. The CDR3 sequence: CASSETLAGSYNEQFF. In nucleotides, the CDR3 is TGTGCCAGCAGTGAGACTCTAGCGGGCTCCTACAATGAGCAGTTCTTC.

The table lists this clonotype with a few counts. This sequence joins TRBV10-3 and TRBJ2-5; tentatively, D is TRBD1 (5 bases). Trimming shortened V by 3 bases and J by 1 base, and 12 bases separated the two germline ends. Germline-derived CDR1 and CDR2 are ENHRY and SYGVKD. CDR3 size: 15 residues. CDR3 amino acids: CAISEGLGAQETQYF. In nucleotides, the CDR3 is TGTGCCATCAGTGAAGGGCTAGGGGCCCAAGAGACCCAGTACTTC.

This clonotype was detected once. CDR3 in amino acids: CASSRARKTPNEKLFF. The CDR3 bases are TGTGCCAGCTCACGGGCCAGAAAAACCCCGAATGAAAAACTGTTTTTT. J is TRBJ1-4 and V is TRBV18; no clear D. The CDR3 runs to 16 residues. Trimming stripped 4 bases from V and 5 bases from J, with 17 bases between. Per the germline V gene, CDR1 is KGHSH and CDR2 is LQKENI.

This clonotype was recorded once. The chain couples TRBV10-3 to TRBJ2-4; TRBD2 matches at 11 bases. CDR1 and CDR2 (germline): ENHRY, SYGVKD. This CDR3 spans 19 amino acids. The J segment lost 0 bases and the V segment lost 1 base, leaving 8 bases of the junction unmatched. Written as DNA, the CDR3 is TGTGCCATCAGTGAGTGGCTAGCGGGGGGCCTTATAGCCAAAAACATTCAGTACTTC. Its protein is CAISEWLAGGLIAKNIQYF.

V is TRBV4-2 and J is TRBJ2-3; TRBD2 matches at 8 bases. This CDR3 has 14 residues. Germline values: CDR1 LGHNA, CDR2 YNFKEQ. V dropped 11 bases and J dropped 5; count of bases not matched to a gene: 12. Here the CDR3 DNA reads TGTGCCGCCGGACGGGAGGGCCTTGGAGATACGCAGTATTTT. This translates into CAAGREGLGDTQYF.

The rearrangement uses TRBV6-6 and TRBJ2-1; 7 nucleotides agree with TRBD2. The length of the CDR3 is 15 residues. The germline V gene has CDR1 MNHNY and CDR2 SVGAGI (reference sequence). With 1 base clipped from V and 7 bases from J, the junction kept 7 bases outside the gene matches. Written as DNA, the CDR3 is TGTGCCAGCAGTTACTGGATGCCAGCGGGAAATGAGCAGTTCTTC. This codes for CASSYWMPAGNEQFF.

This clonotype was detected many times. The chain employs TRBV28 and TRBJ2-1, with unresolved D. The V and J ends lost 7 bases and 7 bases respectively, with 5 bases between them. The germline V gene has CDR1 MDHEN and CDR2 SYDVKM. The CDR3 length is 10 residues. As DNA, the CDR3 is TGTGCCAGCAAAAGGAATGAGCAGTTCTTC. This sequence encodes CASKRNEQFF.

The chain uses TRBV5-5 and TRBJ1-5; D is ambiguous. This CDR3 comprises 16 residues. Germline lookup yields CDR1 SGHKS and CDR2 YYEKEE (reference sequence). Deletions cut 0 bases from V and 7 bases from J, with 17 bases between. As DNA, the CDR3 is TGTGCCAGCAGCTTGGATTATAGACTCCCCATACAGCCCCAGCATTTT. Residues: CASSLDYRLPIQPQHF.

This clonotype showed up many times. The rearrangement links TRBV29-1 to TRBJ1-4; D ambiguous. CDR3 length: 15 amino acids. V lost 0 bases and J 1 base, leaving 9 bases between the germline ends. CDR1 and CDR2 (germline): SQVTM, ANQGSEA. DNA of the CDR3: TGCAGCGTTGAAGATCCGACGGAAACTAATGAAAAACTGTTTTTT. Translating gives CSVEDPTETNEKLFF.

This clonotype was counted at least ten times. The chain joins TRBV24-1 to TRBJ2-7; the D gene is possibly TRBD1 (5 bases). The V end was cut by 9 bases, the J end by 1 base, with 18 bases between. Looked up from germline, CDR1 is KGHDR and CDR2 is SFDVKD. CDR3 length equals 15 residues. The CDR3 protein is CATLRKGAESYEQYF. The CDR3, as DNA: TGTGCCACCCTACGGAAAGGGGCAGAATCCTACGAGCAGTACTTC.

The table lists this clonotype with a few counts. The chain combines TRBV3-1 with TRBJ2-5; D is undetermined. Per germline, CDR1 LGHDT and CDR2 YNNKEL (reference sequence). The CDR3 is 16 amino acids. The V end lost 2 bases, the J end lost 2 bases, and 15 bases lay between the germline ends. The CDR3, as DNA: TGTGCCAGCAGCCAACAAACCTCGAGGTGGCAAGAGACCCAGTACTTC. Its protein is CASSQQTSRWQETQYF.

The chain links TRBV6-1 to TRBJ2-2; 9 bases agree with TRBD2. This CDR3 comprises 18 residues. The germline V gene has CDR1 MNHNS and CDR2 SASEGT. V was clipped by 6 bases and J by 6 bases; unmatched bases: 17. The CDR3 nucleotides read TGTGCCAGCAGCCAGTCGGGGCTAGCGGGGAAATATTCCGGGGAGCTGTTTTTT. Translated: CASSQSGLAGKYSGELFF.

At least ten counts were recorded for this clonotype. The chain carries TRBV20-1 and TRBJ2-3, with 7 bases aligning to TRBD2. The CDR3 totals 14 residues. J lost 3 bases, V lost 5 bases, and 8 bases had no gene match. Germline V CDR1 and CDR2: DFQATT, SNEGSKA (reference sequence). The CDR3 DNA reads TGCAGTGCTCGAGCGGGGAGAGGGACAGATACGCAGTATTTT. Encoded protein: CSARAGRGTDTQYF.

The rearrangement links TRBV20-1 to TRBJ1-5; a possible D gene is TRBD1 (5 bases). The germline gives CDR1 DFQATT, CDR2 SNEGSKA (reference sequence). V was cut by 6 bases and J by 6 bases, with 15 bases left in between. This CDR3 has 13 residues. DNA for the CDR3: TGCAGTGCCCTGGGACGCCGGCCTCAGCCCCAGCATTTT. Protein sequence: CSALGRRPQPQHF.

This rearrangement joins TRBV6-1 to TRBJ2-3; D is uncertain. Per the germline V gene, CDR1 is MNHNS and CDR2 is SASEGT. This CDR3 has 14 amino acids. V was pared by 2 bases and J by 2 bases, with 8 bases between. The CDR3 loop is CASSEQLHTDTQYF. In nucleotides, the CDR3 is TGTGCCAGCAGTGAACAACTTCACACAGATACGCAGTATTTT.

This clonotype was observed a few times. This chain uses TRBV21-1 with TRBJ2-1. TRBV21-1 is a pseudogene locus. The CDR3 is 13 residues long. The CDR3 protein is CAPASSSYNEQFF. The CDR3 nucleotides are TGTGCCCCGGCTTCGAGCTCCTACAATGAGCAGTTCTTC.

The chain couples TRBV5-1 to TRBJ1-1; D remains unclear. The V and J ends lost 2 bases and 5 bases respectively, with 13 bases between them. This CDR3 is 14 amino acids long. Germline loops: CDR1 SGHRS, CDR2 YFSETQ. CDR3 sequence: CASSFMSASTEAFF. The CDR3, as DNA: TGCGCCAGCAGCTTCATGTCGGCTTCTACTGAAGCTTTCTTT.

As regards this clonotype: At one end, the junction sequence differs from germline, possibly due to a read error. The rearrangement joins TRBV10-3 to TRBJ2-1; tentatively, D is TRBD2 (7 bases). This CDR3 has 15 residues. CDR1 is ENHRY and CDR2 is SYGVKD in the germline V gene. The CDR3 bases are TGTGCCATCAGTGCGCAATTAAGCGGGGACAATGAGCAGGTCTTC. It is translated as CAISAQLSGDNEQVF.

The rearrangement links TRBV12-3 or TRBV12-4 to TRBJ2-7; no firm D call. V lost 4 bases to trimming and J lost 2 bases, with 6 bases between them. The CDR3 is 12 amino acids. CDR3 sequence reads: CASSWSAYEQYF. CDR3 in DNA: TGTGCCAGCAGTTGGTCAGCCTACGAGCAGTACTTC.

The chain joins TRBV10-3 to TRBJ2-5; D may be TRBD1 (6 bases). The end of the DNA aligns better with TRBJ2-7, so the J call may be wrong. There are 12 residues in the CDR3. CDR1 and CDR2 (germline): ENHRY, SYGVKD. In DNA, the CDR3 is TGTGCCACCAGGCTGGGGGCGGACGAGCAGTACTTC. Amino acids: CATRLGADEQYF.

There are many counts of this clonotype. The chain recombines TRBV13 with TRBJ2-1; 8 bases line up with TRBD2. CDR3 length equals 19 residues. Germline loops: CDR1 PRHDT, CDR2 FYEKMQ (reference sequence). With 1 base clipped from V and 1 base from J, the junction kept 12 bases outside the gene matches. The CDR3 nucleotides read TGTGCCAGCAGCTTAGAGGGACTAGTGGACGGTATTTCCTACAATGAGCAGTTCTTC. Encoded protein: CASSLEGLVDGISYNEQFF.

This clonotype was observed a few times. The V call is TRBV5-1, the J call TRBJ2-3, with 7 bases identical to TRBD2. The germline gives CDR1 SGHRS, CDR2 YFSETQ. The CDR3 consists of 15 residues. Losses at the gene ends were 4 bases for V and 3 bases for J; bases not matched to a gene: 8. CDR3 bases: TGCGCCAGCAGCGTAGCGGGCCCCCGGACAGATACGCAGTATTTT. This encodes CASSVAGPRTDTQYF.

The gene calls are TRBV19 and TRBJ2-5; D is ambiguous. The CDR3 length is 13 residues. Trimming took 3 bases from V and 2 from J, leaving 7 bases between them. The germline V gene has CDR1 LNHDA and CDR2 SQIVND (reference sequence). The chain's CDR3 is CASSMQLQETQYF. The CDR3 nucleotides read TGTGCCAGTAGTATGCAATTACAAGAGACCCAGTACTTC.

In regard to this clonotype: At one end, the junction sequence differs from germline, possibly due to a read error. The chain joins TRBV15 to TRBJ2-1, with D tentatively TRBD1 (5 bases). Germline CDR1 and CDR2: LNHNV and YYDKDF (reference sequence). The CDR3 is 14 amino acids. The CDR3 reads CATSRQGPYNGQFF. The CDR3 DNA is TGTGCCACCAGCAGACAGGGTCCCTACAATGGGCAGTTCTTC.

The V gene is TRBV7-9, the J gene TRBJ2-5, with 10 bases that match TRBD2. V dropped 3 bases and J dropped 11; count of bases not matched to a gene: 15. There are 16 residues in the CDR3. CDR1 is SEHNR, CDR2 FQNEAQ, per germline (reference sequence). Here the CDR3 DNA reads TGTGCCAGCAGCTTCCTAGCGGGAGATCCCTACAATGAGCAGTACTTC. It encodes CASSFLAGDPYNEQYF.

The CDR3 DNA is TGCAGTGCATCCGGGACAGTCGGCCTAGGCTACTACGAGCAGTACTTC. Protein sequence: CSASGTVGLGYYEQYF. The chain couples TRBV20-1 to TRBJ2-7, with 7 bases identical to TRBD1. With V trimmed by 6 bases and J by 3 bases, 17 bases remained unmatched. CDR1 DFQATT and CDR2 SNEGSKA come from the germline V gene (reference sequence). CDR3 length: 16 amino acids.

This clonotype was found many times. V usage is TRBV2 and J usage is TRBJ1-2; no definite D call. Trimming took off 0 bases at V and 6 bases at J, with 2 bases between the two ends. Germline V gives CDR1 SNHLY, CDR2 FYNNEI. The CDR3 has 11 residues. The CDR3 DNA reads TGTGCCAGCAGTGAAGCGGATGGCTACACCTTC. This gives the protein CASSEADGYTF.

The chain's CDR3 is CASSLGLAGVGAKNIQYF. CDR3 sequence (DNA): TGTGCCAGCAGCTTGGGACTAGCGGGAGTGGGAGCCAAAAACATTCAGTACTTC. The chain has TRBV11-1 and TRBJ2-4; 14 bases agree with TRBD2. Per germline, CDR1 SGHAT and CDR2 FQDESV (reference sequence). Trimming cost V 3 bases and J 0 bases; bases outside gene matches: 4. CDR3 length: 18 amino acids.